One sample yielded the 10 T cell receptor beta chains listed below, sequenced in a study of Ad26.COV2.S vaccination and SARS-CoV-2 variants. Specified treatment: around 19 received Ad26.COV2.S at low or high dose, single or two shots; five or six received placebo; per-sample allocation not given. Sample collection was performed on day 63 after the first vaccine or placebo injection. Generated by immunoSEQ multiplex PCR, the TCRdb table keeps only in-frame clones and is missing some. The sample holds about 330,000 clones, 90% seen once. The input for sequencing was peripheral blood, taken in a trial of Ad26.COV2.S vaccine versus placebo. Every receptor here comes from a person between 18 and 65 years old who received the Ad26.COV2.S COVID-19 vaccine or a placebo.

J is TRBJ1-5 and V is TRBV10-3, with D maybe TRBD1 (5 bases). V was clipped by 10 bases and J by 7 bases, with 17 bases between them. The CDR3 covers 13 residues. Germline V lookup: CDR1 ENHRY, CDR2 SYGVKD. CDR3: CATGATVGQPQHF. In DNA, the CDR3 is TGTGCCACCGGGGCCACGGTGGGACAGCCCCAGCATTTT.

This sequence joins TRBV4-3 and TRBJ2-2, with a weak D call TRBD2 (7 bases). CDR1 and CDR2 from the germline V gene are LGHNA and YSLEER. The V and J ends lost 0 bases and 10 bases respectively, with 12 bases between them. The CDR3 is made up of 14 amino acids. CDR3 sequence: CASSQDGRGEELFF. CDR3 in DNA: TGCGCCAGCAGCCAAGATGGGAGGGGGGAGGAGCTGTTTTTT.

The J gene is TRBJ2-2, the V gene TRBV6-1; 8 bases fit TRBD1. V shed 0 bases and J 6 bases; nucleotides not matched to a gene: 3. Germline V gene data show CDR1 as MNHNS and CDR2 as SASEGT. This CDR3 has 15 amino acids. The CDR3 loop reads CASSEAPGGPGELFF. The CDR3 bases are TGTGCCAGCAGTGAAGCTCCAGGGGGCCCCGGGGAGCTGTTTTTT.

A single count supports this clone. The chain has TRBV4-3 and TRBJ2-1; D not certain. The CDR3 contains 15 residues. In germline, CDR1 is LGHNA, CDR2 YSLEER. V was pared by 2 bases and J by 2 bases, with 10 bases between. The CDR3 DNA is TGCGCCAGCAGCCAAAGCGTCTCAGCCTACAATGAGCAGTTCTTC. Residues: CASSQSVSAYNEQFF.

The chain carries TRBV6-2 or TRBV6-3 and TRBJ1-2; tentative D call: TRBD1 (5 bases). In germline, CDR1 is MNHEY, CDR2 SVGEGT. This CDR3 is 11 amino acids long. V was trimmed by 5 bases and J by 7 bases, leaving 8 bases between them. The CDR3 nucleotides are TGTGCCAGCAGTGCAGGGCTTGGCTACACCTTC. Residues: CASSAGLGYTF.

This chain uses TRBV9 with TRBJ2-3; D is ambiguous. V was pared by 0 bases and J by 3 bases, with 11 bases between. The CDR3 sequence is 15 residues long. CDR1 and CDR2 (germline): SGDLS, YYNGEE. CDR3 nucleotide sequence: TGTGCCAGCAGCGTAGAAAGAACCCAAACAGATACGCAGTATTTT. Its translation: CASSVERTQTDTQYF.

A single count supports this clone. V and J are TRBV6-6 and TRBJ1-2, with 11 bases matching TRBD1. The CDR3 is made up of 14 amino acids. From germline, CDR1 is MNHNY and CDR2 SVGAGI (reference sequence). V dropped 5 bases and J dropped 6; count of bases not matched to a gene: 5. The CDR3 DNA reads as TGTGCCAGCAGTCCACCGGGACAGGGGGATGGCTACACCTTC. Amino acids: CASSPPGQGDGYTF.

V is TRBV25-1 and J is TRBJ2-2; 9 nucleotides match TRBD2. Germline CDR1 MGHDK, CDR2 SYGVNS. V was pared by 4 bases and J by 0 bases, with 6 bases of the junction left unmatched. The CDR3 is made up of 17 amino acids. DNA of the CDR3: TGTGCCAGCAGTGCGCGCGGGGGGGCTCCGAACACCGGGGAGCTGTTTTTT. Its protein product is CASSARGGAPNTGELFF.

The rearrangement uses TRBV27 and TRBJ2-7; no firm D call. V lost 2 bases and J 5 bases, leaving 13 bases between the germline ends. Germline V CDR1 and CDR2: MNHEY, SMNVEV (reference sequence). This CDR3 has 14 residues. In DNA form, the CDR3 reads TGTGCCAGCAGTTTAGTGAGACCTGAGGACGAGCAGTACTTC. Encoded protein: CASSLVRPEDEQYF.

CDR3 residues: CASSRGTLLRNEQFF. The CDR3 coding sequence is TGTGCCAGCAGCCGCGGGACTCTCCTGAGGAATGAGCAGTTCTTC. The gene calls are TRBV6-2 or TRBV6-3 and TRBJ2-1; weak D call: TRBD2 (6 bases). Trimming shortened V by 6 bases and J by 7 bases, and 19 bases separated the two germline ends. CDR1 and CDR2 from the germline V gene are MNHEY and SVGEGT. The CDR3 has 15 amino acids.